The 12 T cell receptor beta chains below were found in one sample sequenced in a study of regulatory T cells in long-lasting Graves disease. Time point meaning: persistent/refractory GD, antithyroid drugs over 5 years with positive TRAb. From PBMCs, RNA was extracted and then used to make the TCR library. Investigators prepared the TCR beta libraries by applying iRepertoire HTBI primers and Arm-PCR of CDR3 regions. TCRdb re-called the multiplex PCR reads with MiXCR, one entry per CDR3 protein. This table holds some 440,000 distinct CDR3 sequences, about 20% found once. The sample was peripheral blood mononuclear cells (PBMCs), taken when the disease was refractory, from a patient treated with antithyroid drugs. Every receptor here comes from a female donor with Graves disease.

The genes are TRBV11-2 and TRBJ2-2; a possible D gene is TRBD2 (6 bases). V gave up 2 bases and J gave up 6 bases, with 10 bases separating them. Germline-derived CDR1 and CDR2 are SGHAT and FQNNGV. The CDR3 contains 14 residues. CDR3 DNA sequence: TGTGCCAGCAGCTTAAACCCGGGAGCCGGGGAGCTGTTTTTT. Protein product: CASSLNPGAGELFF.

In its sample, this clonotype was seen once. The chain carries TRBV27 and TRBJ2-1; maybe TRBD2 (5 bases). Germline V CDR1 and CDR2: MNHEY, SMNVEV (reference sequence). V dropped 0 bases and J dropped 15 bases, with 21 bases sitting between them. The CDR3 is 15 residues long. In DNA form, the CDR3 reads TGTGCCAGCAGTTTATCTCTTCTGGGTAGCGCGTCCCCGTTCTTC. This encodes CASSLSLLGSASPFF.

This clonotype was seen a handful of times. The gene calls are TRBV5-6 and TRBJ2-5; 7 bases fit TRBD2. The CDR3 is made up of 15 amino acids. V lost 2 bases to trimming and J lost 1 base; unmatched junction nucleotides: 5. The germline V gene has CDR1 SGHDT and CDR2 YYEEEE. In nucleotides, the CDR3 is TGTGCCAGCAGCTTCGGGGGGTGGGTCCAAGAGACCCAGTACTTC. Encoded protein: CASSFGGWVQETQYF.

The chain links TRBV7-8 to TRBJ2-7; 7 bases are shared with TRBD2. The CDR3 has 13 amino acids. CDR1 and CDR2 (germline): SGHVS, FQNEAQ. V was clipped by 6 bases and J by 6 bases; unmatched bases: 8. The CDR3 nucleotides read TGTGCCAGCAGTCCGGGGGGTGGCTGCGAGCAGTACTTC. It translates to CASSPGGGCEQYF.

There are many counts of this clonotype. The rearrangement uses TRBV12-3 or TRBV12-4 and TRBJ1-4; no reliable D call. The V gene lost 3 bases and the J gene lost 8 bases, with 16 bases spanning the gap. This CDR3 contains 15 residues. The CDR3 sequence: CASSLYIQKEEKLFF. Here the CDR3 DNA reads TGTGCCAGCAGTTTGTACATCCAAAAAGAAGAAAAACTGTTTTTT.

The genes are TRBV30 and TRBJ2-7, with TRBD2 matching over 9 bases. The CDR3 is 15 residues long. The V segment lost 1 base and the J segment 2 bases; nucleotides outside the gene matches: 6. Germline assignment: CDR1 GTSNPN and CDR2 SVGIG (reference sequence). Here the CDR3 reads CAWSAGLAHTYEQYF. In DNA form, the CDR3 reads TGTGCCTGGAGTGCCGGACTAGCGCACACCTACGAGCAGTACTTC.

A remark on this clonotype: Just one base apart from a much larger clone, this may be a read error. This chain connects TRBV6-6 to TRBJ1-1; D is ambiguous. The germline V gene has CDR1 MNHNY and CDR2 SVGAGI (reference sequence). CDR3 length equals 15 residues. CDR3 in amino acids: CASSYSGAIDTEALF. Here the CDR3 DNA reads TGTGCCAGCAGTTACTCGGGCGCTATTGACACTGAAGCTCTCTTT.

This clonotype came up many times. The chain has TRBV18 and TRBJ2-7, with 7 bases identical to TRBD1. The junction had 7 bases not matched to a gene; V was cut back by 0 bases and J by 5 bases. Per germline, CDR1 KGHSH and CDR2 LQKENI. The CDR3 runs 15 residues. The chain's CDR3 is CASSPPKGAKDEQYF. The CDR3 region has the DNA TGTGCCAGCTCACCACCAAAGGGGGCGAAGGACGAGCAGTACTTC.

The genes are TRBV6-5 and TRBJ2-7; 9 bases are shared with TRBD1. With V trimmed by 0 bases and J by 3 bases, 9 bases remained unmatched. CDR1 MNHEY and CDR2 SVGAGI come from the germline V gene. This CDR3 is 17 amino acids long. The CDR3 DNA reads as TGTGCCAGCAGTTACTCCGCCGCCGGGACAGGGTTCTACGAGCAGTACTTC. Translated, it gives CASSYSAAGTGFYEQYF.

The table lists this clonotype with many counts. V and J are TRBV6-1 and TRBJ2-7, with unresolved D. The CDR3 covers 15 residues. The V gene lost 6 bases and the J gene lost 3 bases, with 18 bases spanning the gap. Germline-derived CDR1 and CDR2 are MNHNS and SASEGT. The CDR3: CASSNNPGVGYEQYF. The CDR3 region has the DNA TGTGCCAGCAGCAACAATCCAGGAGTGGGCTACGAGCAGTACTTC.

This chain links TRBV20-1 with TRBJ2-7; D is uncertain. Germline V lookup: CDR1 DFQATT, CDR2 SNEGSKA (reference sequence). V shed 0 bases and J shed 3 bases, with 9 bases lying between them. CDR3 length: 13 amino acids. Written as DNA, the CDR3 is TGCAGTGCTAGAGACGGTTTGGACTACGAGCAGTACTTC. It codes for CSARDGLDYEQYF.

The chain couples TRBV5-5 to TRBJ1-4; maybe TRBD1 (6 bases). The CDR3 consists of 13 residues. CDR1 is SGHKS, CDR2 YYEKEE, per germline (reference sequence). The V and J ends lost 1 base and 12 bases respectively, with 13 bases between them. CDR3 bases: TGTGCCAGCAGCTTGATACAGGGCCGGCAACTGTTTTTT. Its protein is CASSLIQGRQLFF.